Listed below are T cell receptor beta chains from one sample, sequenced in a study of PD-1 blockade in classical Hodgkin lymphoma. Some clones are missing from TCRdb's copy, which holds only in-frame ones; the method was immunoSEQ multiplex PCR. The sample gives tens of thousands of clones, 85% to 95% of which show up once; about 7.8% is in the top ten. The source was peripheral blood mononuclear cells (PBMCs), collected at baseline. These TCRs come from a human donor with classical Hodgkin lymphoma. Both conserved end residues are part of each CDR3. Fields, in order: CDR3 DNA, CDR3 protein, clone size, V gene, D gene, J gene. The D gene is left open where the match is weak. Clone size is given for some rows only: seen once, a few or many times, or a class if the clone is expanded.

CDR3nt: TGTGCCAGTAGCGTCAGACAGACGAGCTCCTATAATTCACCCCTCCACTTT
CDR3aa: CASSVRQTSSYNSPLHF
abundance: .
v_gene: TRBV19
d_gene: .
j_gene: TRBJ1-6

CDR3nt: TGTGCCAGCAGCGGGGGGGTAGCCCCCTACGAGCAGTACTTC
CDR3aa: CASSGGVAPYEQYF
abundance: .
v_gene: TRBV9
d_gene: .
j_gene: TRBJ2-7

CDR3nt: TGTGCCAGCAGTATCTACCCCGGGTGGGAGCAGTACTTC
CDR3aa: CASSIYPGWEQYF
abundance: .
v_gene: TRBV27
d_gene: .
j_gene: TRBJ2-7

CDR3nt: TGTGCCAGCAGCTTATCAGGCAGGGATCAGCCCCAGCATTTT
CDR3aa: CASSLSGRDQPQHF
abundance: .
v_gene: TRBV7-2
d_gene: .
j_gene: TRBJ1-5

CDR3nt: TGTGCCAGCAGCTTAGGGGGGAGCCCAGCTTTCTTT
CDR3aa: CASSLGGSPAFF
abundance: .
v_gene: TRBV13
d_gene: .
j_gene: TRBJ1-1

CDR3nt: TGTGCCAGCAGCTTAAAAGGTTGGCAGGGTTCGGAGACCCAGTACTTC
CDR3aa: CASSLKGWQGSETQYF
abundance: .
v_gene: TRBV11-2
d_gene: .
j_gene: TRBJ2-5

CDR3nt: TGTGCCAGTAGTAGGACTAGCGGAGTCACAGATACGCAGTATTTT
CDR3aa: CASSRTSGVTDTQYF
abundance: .
v_gene: TRBV19
d_gene: TRBD2
j_gene: TRBJ2-3

CDR3nt: TGTGCCAGCAGCGGGACAGGAGAAGGAGAAGGTGAGCAGTTCTTC
CDR3aa: CASSGTGEGEGEQFF
abundance: .
v_gene: TRBV5-6
d_gene: TRBD1
j_gene: TRBJ2-1

CDR3nt: TGTGCCAGCAGTTACAGGGGGTCCTACGAGCAGTACTTC
CDR3aa: CASSYRGSYEQYF
abundance: .
v_gene: TRBV6-5
d_gene: .
j_gene: TRBJ2-7

CDR3nt: TGTGCCAGCAGTTTATTGGGGCTAATCCCCTACGAGCAGTACTTC
CDR3aa: CASSLLGLIPYEQYF
abundance: .
v_gene: TRBV27
d_gene: .
j_gene: TRBJ2-7

CDR3nt: TGTGCCACCAGCAGCTCCGGGACAGGGAAGGTGTACGAGCAGTACTTC
CDR3aa: CATSSSGTGKVYEQYF
abundance: .
v_gene: TRBV15
d_gene: TRBD1
j_gene: TRBJ2-7

CDR3nt: TGCGCCAGCGGAGGGGTTTACGAGCAGTACTTC
CDR3aa: CASGGVYEQYF
abundance: .
v_gene: TRBV5-1
d_gene: .
j_gene: TRBJ2-7

CDR3nt: TGTGCCAGCAGCCGCCGGTGGGAACACACCTTC
CDR3aa: CASSRRWEHTF
abundance: once
v_gene: TRBV7-7
d_gene: .
j_gene: TRBJ1-2

CDR3nt: TGCGCCAGCAGGGCTTCAGGGGGACAGAGGATTTCACCCCTCCACTTT
CDR3aa: CASRASGGQRISPLHF
abundance: .
v_gene: TRBV23-1
d_gene: TRBD1
j_gene: TRBJ1-6

CDR3nt: TGTGCCAGCAGTGTGGGGGTCTACGAGCAGTACTTC
CDR3aa: CASSVGVYEQYF
abundance: .
v_gene: TRBV2
d_gene: .
j_gene: TRBJ2-7

CDR3nt: TGTGCCAGCAGCTTGGTACCTCCGGACAGGGTGGGATATAGCAATCAGCCCCAGCATTTT
CDR3aa: CASSLVPPDRVGYSNQPQHF
abundance: .
v_gene: TRBV5-5
d_gene: TRBD1
j_gene: TRBJ1-5

CDR3nt: TGTGCCAGCAGTTACTCCCTAGCCTACCAAGAGACCCAGTACTTC
CDR3aa: CASSYSLAYQETQYF
abundance: once
v_gene: TRBV6-6
d_gene: .
j_gene: TRBJ2-5

CDR3nt: TGTGCCAGCAGCTTATTCCTGGCAGGGGCTGGGACCGGGGAGCTGTTTTTT
CDR3aa: CASSLFLAGAGTGELFF
abundance: .
v_gene: TRBV11-3
d_gene: .
j_gene: TRBJ2-2

CDR3nt: TGTGCCAGCAGCTTAGGTCCGGGACAGGGAGAGGCTGAAGCTTTCTTT
CDR3aa: CASSLGPGQGEAEAFF
abundance: .
v_gene: TRBV7-8
d_gene: TRBD1
j_gene: TRBJ1-1

CDR3nt: TGTGCCGCCTCCGGGCTAATGAATTCACCCCTCCACTTT
CDR3aa: CAASGLMNSPLHF
abundance: .
v_gene: TRBV19
d_gene: .
j_gene: TRBJ1-6

CDR3nt: TGTGCCAGCGGGGTAGCGTCGAACACCGGGGAGCTGTTTTTT
CDR3aa: CASGVASNTGELFF
abundance: .
v_gene: TRBV9
d_gene: .
j_gene: TRBJ2-2

CDR3nt: TGTGCGGGGGAAGGCAATCAGCCCCAGCATTTT
CDR3aa: CAGEGNQPQHF
abundance: few
v_gene: TRBV7-6
d_gene: .
j_gene: TRBJ1-5

CDR3nt: TGCGCCAGCAGTTGCGGACAGGGGGCTGTCAAAAACATTCAGTACTTC
CDR3aa: CASSCGQGAVKNIQYF
abundance: .
v_gene: TRBV10-1
d_gene: TRBD1
j_gene: TRBJ2-4

CDR3nt: TGTGCCAGTAGTATCGAGAGGGGGCAGGGGAGCACCTTC
CDR3aa: CASSIERGQGSTF
abundance: .
v_gene: TRBV19
d_gene: TRBD1
j_gene: TRBJ1-2

CDR3nt: TGTGCCAGCAACCCCCTAGGACAGATCTACGAGCAGTACTTC
CDR3aa: CASNPLGQIYEQYF
abundance: .
v_gene: TRBV6-1
d_gene: .
j_gene: TRBJ2-7

CDR3nt: TGTGCCAGCAGTGGGGGACAGGGGAATCCCTACGAGCAGTACTTC
CDR3aa: CASSGGQGNPYEQYF
abundance: .
v_gene: TRBV2
d_gene: TRBD1
j_gene: TRBJ2-7

CDR3nt: TGTGCCAGCAGTGAAAACGGGAAGGATGGCTACACCTTC
CDR3aa: CASSENGKDGYTF
abundance: .
v_gene: TRBV6-1
d_gene: .
j_gene: TRBJ1-2

CDR3nt: TGTGCTAGTGGTTCAGGCACTCTAAGCAATCAGCCCCAGCATTTT
CDR3aa: CASGSGTLSNQPQHF
abundance: .
v_gene: TRBV12-5
d_gene: .
j_gene: TRBJ1-5

CDR3nt: TGTGCCAGCTCACCACCCCCGGGGCAGGGGGTAGGCATCGGGGAGCTGTTTTTT
CDR3aa: CASSPPPGQGVGIGELFF
abundance: .
v_gene: TRBV18
d_gene: TRBD1
j_gene: TRBJ2-2

CDR3nt: TGTGCCAGCAGCCCACCGACAGGGTACAATCAGCCCCAGCATTTT
CDR3aa: CASSPPTGYNQPQHF
abundance: once
v_gene: TRBV28
d_gene: TRBD1
j_gene: TRBJ1-5

CDR3nt: TGTGCCAGCAGTGCTAACAGGGATCTGACCCCAGAGACCCAGTACTTC
CDR3aa: CASSANRDLTPETQYF
abundance: .
v_gene: TRBV6-1
d_gene: .
j_gene: TRBJ2-5

CDR3nt: TGTGCCAGCAAGCGGACTAGCGGGAGGACCGGGGAGCTGTTTTTT
CDR3aa: CASKRTSGRTGELFF
abundance: .
v_gene: TRBV21-1
d_gene: .
j_gene: TRBJ2-2

CDR3nt: TGCGCCAGCAGCTATCCAGACGGGAACACTGAAGCTTTCTTT
CDR3aa: CASSYPDGNTEAFF
abundance: .
v_gene: TRBV5-1
d_gene: .
j_gene: TRBJ1-1

CDR3nt: TGCGCCAGCAGTGGGGGGACACCCTACACCTTC
CDR3aa: CASSGGTPYTF
abundance: .
v_gene: TRBV10-2
d_gene: .
j_gene: TRBJ1-2

CDR3nt: TGTGCCAGCAGCTTAGACCGTACAGGGAGAGTCCCCTACGAGCAGTACTTC
CDR3aa: CASSLDRTGRVPYEQYF
abundance: .
v_gene: TRBV11-2
d_gene: .
j_gene: TRBJ2-7

CDR3nt: TGTGCCAGCAGCTTCTCAGGGACTTCCCCCTCCTACGAGCAGTACTTC
CDR3aa: CASSFSGTSPSYEQYF
abundance: .
v_gene: TRBV7-9
d_gene: .
j_gene: TRBJ2-7

CDR3nt: TGTGCCAGCAGCTTAACGGGACAGGGCCTCGGCTACACCTTC
CDR3aa: CASSLTGQGLGYTF
abundance: .
v_gene: TRBV7-3
d_gene: TRBD1
j_gene: TRBJ1-2